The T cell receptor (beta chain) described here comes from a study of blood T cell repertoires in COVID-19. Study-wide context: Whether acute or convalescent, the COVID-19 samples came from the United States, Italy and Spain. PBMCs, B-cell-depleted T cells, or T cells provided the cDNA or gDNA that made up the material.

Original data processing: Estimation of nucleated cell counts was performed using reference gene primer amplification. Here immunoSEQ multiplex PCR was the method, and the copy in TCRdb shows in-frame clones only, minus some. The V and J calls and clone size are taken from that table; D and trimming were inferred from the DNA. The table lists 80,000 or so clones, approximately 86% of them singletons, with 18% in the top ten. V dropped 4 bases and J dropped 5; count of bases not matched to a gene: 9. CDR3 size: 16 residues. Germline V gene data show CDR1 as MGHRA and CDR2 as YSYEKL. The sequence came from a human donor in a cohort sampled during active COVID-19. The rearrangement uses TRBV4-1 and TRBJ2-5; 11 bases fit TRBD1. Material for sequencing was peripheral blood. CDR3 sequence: CASSRGQGVWAETQYF. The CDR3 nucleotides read TGCGCCAGCAGCCGGGGACAGGGGGTGTGGGCTGAGACCCAGTACTTC.